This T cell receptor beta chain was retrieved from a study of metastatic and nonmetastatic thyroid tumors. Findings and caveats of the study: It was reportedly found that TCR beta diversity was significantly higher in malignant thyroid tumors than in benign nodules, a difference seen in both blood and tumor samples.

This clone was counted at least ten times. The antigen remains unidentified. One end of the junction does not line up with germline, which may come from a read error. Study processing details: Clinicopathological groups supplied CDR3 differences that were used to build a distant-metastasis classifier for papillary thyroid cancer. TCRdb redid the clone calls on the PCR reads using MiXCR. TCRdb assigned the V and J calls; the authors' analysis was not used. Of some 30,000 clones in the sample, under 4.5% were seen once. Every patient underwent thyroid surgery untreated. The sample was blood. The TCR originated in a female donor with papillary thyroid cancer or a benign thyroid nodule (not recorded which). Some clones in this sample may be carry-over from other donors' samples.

CDR3 DNA sequence: TGTGCCTGGAGTTTCAACAGGGGGCCCCACGAGCAGTGCTTC. Translating it yields CAWSFNRGPHEQCF. J is TRBJ2-7 and V is TRBV30, with 9 bases fitting TRBD1. This CDR3 contains 14 residues. Germline V CDR1 and CDR2: GTSNPN, SVGIG (reference sequence).